These 17 T cell receptor beta chains originate from one sample sequenced in a study of Siglec-9 on CD8 T cells in melanoma. The protocol was immunoSEQ multiplex PCR, while the TCRdb copy is restricted to in-frame clones and leaves out a portion. The table shows some 27,000 clones, with 75% to 85% occurring only once. Sequences were obtained from Siglec-9- CD8+ T cells sorted from blood. The receptors stem from a human donor in good health.

The CDR3 nucleotides are TGTGCCTGGAGTGTACTGGAGGGGGCCTCCTACAATGAGCAGTTCTTC. Translation: CAWSVLEGASYNEQFF. The J gene is TRBJ2-1, the V gene TRBV30; TRBD1 might be the D (7 bases). V lost 0 bases and J lost 0, with 12 bases in between. In germline, CDR1 is GTSNPN, CDR2 SVGIG (reference sequence). The CDR3 extends over 16 amino acids. The full variable domain, with the rest looked up from reference TRBV30 and TRBJ2-1, is SQTIHQWPATLVQPVGSPLSLECTVEGTSNPNLYWYRQAAGRGLQLLFYSVGIGQISSEVPQNLSASRPQDRQFILSSKKLLLSDSGFYLCAWSVLEGASYNEQFFGPGTRLTVL.

This clone was detected only a few times. The chain is built from TRBV6-5 and TRBJ1-1; weak D call: TRBD1 (6 bases). This CDR3 is 13 amino acids long. Germline loops: CDR1 MNHEY, CDR2 SVGAGI. Trimming took 5 bases from V and 5 from J, leaving 12 bases between them. In DNA, the CDR3 is TGTGCCAGCAGTCAGGGGATAGCTACTGAAGCTTTCTTT. Translating gives CASSQGIATEAFF.

This clone came up a few times. The chain has TRBV27 and TRBJ1-1; TRBD1 might be the D (5 bases). The CDR3 extends over 14 amino acids. From germline, CDR1 is MNHEY and CDR2 SMNVEV (reference sequence). Between the trimmed V and J ends, which lost 5 bases and 4 bases, there was a span of 14 bases. The CDR3 nucleotides read TGTGCCAGCAGTCTATACCCAGGGAGCACTGAAGCTTTCTTT. It is translated as CASSLYPGSTEAFF.

The chain recombines TRBV2 with TRBJ2-7; maybe TRBD2 (6 bases). The germline gives CDR1 SNHLY, CDR2 FYNNEI. V was trimmed by 9 bases and J by 2 bases, leaving 14 bases between them. This CDR3 comprises 13 residues. CDR3 loop: CARSGLRTYEQYF. The CDR3 DNA is TGTGCCAGGTCGGGACTGAGAACCTACGAGCAGTACTTC. Filled out from reference TRBV2 and TRBJ2-7, the complete variable domain reads EPEVTQTPSHQVTQMGQEVILRCVPISNHLYFYWYRQILGQKVEFLVSFYNNEISEKSEIFDDQFSVERPDGSNFTLKIRSTKLEDSAMYFCARSGLRTYEQYFGPGTRLTVT.

This sequence joins TRBV7-9 and TRBJ1-2; D gene uncertain. CDR1 and CDR2 (germline): SEHNR, FQNEAQ (reference sequence). V was cut by 1 base and J by 0 bases, with 15 bases left in between. CDR3 size: 17 residues. This CDR3 is CASSLVPVLGPNYGYTF. In DNA, the CDR3 is TGTGCCAGCAGCTTAGTTCCGGTTTTAGGACCTAACTATGGCTACACCTTC.

This chain links TRBV7-9 with TRBJ1-1; TRBD1 aligns across 7 bases. The CDR3 spans 14 residues. Germline V gene sequence: CDR1 SEHNR, CDR2 FQNEAQ (reference sequence). Losses at the gene ends were 4 bases for V and 1 base for J; bases not matched to a gene: 3. CDR3 residues: CASSSRGGNTEAFF. In DNA form, the CDR3 reads TGTGCCAGCAGCTCCAGGGGGGGGAACACTGAAGCTTTCTTT.

The chain uses TRBV11-2 and TRBJ2-7, with D tentatively TRBD1 (6 bases). The CDR3 runs 13 residues. V dropped 5 bases and J dropped 3 bases, with 11 bases sitting between them. Germline-derived CDR1 and CDR2 are SGHAT and FQNNGV. CDR3 DNA: TGTGCCAGCAGCACCGGGACAAACTACGAGCAGTACTTC. This gives the protein CASSTGTNYEQYF.

The rearrangement links TRBV9 to TRBJ2-2; D uncertain. This CDR3 spans 15 amino acids. V lost 4 bases and J lost 3, with 13 bases in between. Germline CDR1 reads SGDLS; CDR2 reads YYNGEE. This CDR3 reads CASSPINRDTGELFF. The CDR3 nucleotides read TGTGCCAGCAGCCCCATCAATCGTGACACCGGGGAGCTGTTTTTT.

The chain couples TRBV7-9 to TRBJ2-1; 8 bases line up with TRBD1. The CDR3 contains 16 residues. Looked up from germline, CDR1 is SEHNR and CDR2 is FQNEAQ (reference sequence). With 5 bases clipped from V and 3 bases from J, the junction kept 9 bases outside the gene matches. The CDR3: CASSTTKQGVYNEQFF. CDR3 nucleotides: TGTGCCAGCAGCACCACCAAACAGGGGGTCTACAATGAGCAGTTCTTC.

This chain uses TRBV4-1 with TRBJ1-1; 11 positions agree with TRBD1. The V and J ends lost 3 bases and 2 bases, in that order; junction bases with no gene match: 8. Germline V gene data show CDR1 as MGHRA and CDR2 as YSYEKL. The CDR3 runs 17 residues. The CDR3 coding sequence is TGCGCCAGCAGCCAGGCCGGGACAGGGGGGGGAAACACTGAAGCTTTCTTT. As protein: CASSQAGTGGGNTEAFF.

In its sample, this clone ranks as medium-sized. This chain uses TRBV6-4 with TRBJ2-1; the D gene is possibly TRBD1 (6 bases). The CDR3 length is 13 residues. Germline V gives CDR1 MRHNA, CDR2 SNTAGT. V lost 0 bases and J 6 bases, leaving 6 bases between the germline ends. The CDR3 DNA is TGTGCCAGCAGTGACTCGGACAGCAATGAGCAGTTCTTC. The encoded protein is CASSDSDSNEQFF.

V gene TRBV25-1 combines with J gene TRBJ1-1; a weak D match, TRBD1 (6 bases). The CDR3 is 15 amino acids. Trimming took 3 bases from V and 1 from J, leaving 12 bases between them. Germline V gene lookup returns CDR1 MGHDK and CDR2 SYGVNS. In nucleotides, the CDR3 is TGTGCCAGCAGTGAGGGGTTAGGGGGGAACACTGAAGCTTTCTTT. Residues: CASSEGLGGNTEAFF.

The rearrangement joins TRBV7-9 to TRBJ1-2; D not resolved. V lost 4 bases and J 6 bases, leaving 12 bases between the germline ends. This CDR3 has 13 amino acids. From germline, CDR1 is SEHNR and CDR2 FQNEAQ (reference sequence). This chain's CDR3 is CASSSGFNDGYTF. CDR3 coding DNA: TGTGCCAGCAGCTCCGGCTTTAATGATGGCTACACCTTC.

The chain recombines TRBV27 with TRBJ1-5; perhaps TRBD1 as D (5 bases). This CDR3 spans 15 amino acids. Germline V gene sequence: CDR1 MNHEY, CDR2 SMNVEV (reference sequence). Trimming removed 6 bases from V and 5 bases from J, with 17 bases in between. Here the CDR3 DNA reads TGTGCCAGCAGACCCGGGACGGAGGGATATCAGCCCCAGCATTTT. Residues: CASRPGTEGYQPQHF.

The CDR3 protein is CASNPDSLYNEQFF. Written as DNA, the CDR3 is TGTGCCAGTAACCCGGACAGCCTCTACAATGAGCAGTTCTTC. This chain joins TRBV19 and TRBJ2-1, with D possibly being TRBD1 (6 bases). The CDR3 length is 14 residues. Trimming pared 7 bases from V and 3 bases from J, leaving 13 bases between. Germline V gene data show CDR1 as LNHDA and CDR2 as SQIVND (reference sequence).

This clone was seen a few times. This chain joins TRBV9 and TRBJ1-5; tentatively, D is TRBD1 (5 bases). V dropped 0 bases and J dropped 3 bases, with 7 bases sitting between them. Germline V gives CDR1 SGDLS, CDR2 YYNGEE. The CDR3 length is 14 residues. CDR3 bases: TGTGCCAGCAGCGTAGGAGGGGACAATCAGCCCCAGCATTTT. Translating gives CASSVGGDNQPQHF. Complete variable domain (other parts from reference TRBV9 and TRBJ1-5): DSGVTQTPKHLITATGQRVTLRCSPRSGDLSVYWYQQSLDQGLQFLIQYYNGEERAKGNILERFSAQQFPDLHSELNLSSLELGDSALYFCASSVGGDNQPQHFGDGTRLSIL.

The chain uses TRBV2 and TRBJ1-5; D gene uncertain. There are 13 residues in the CDR3. Germline V gives CDR1 SNHLY, CDR2 FYNNEI. V was trimmed by 2 bases and J by 5 bases, leaving 7 bases between them. The CDR3: CASSEWGYQPQHF. For the CDR3, the DNA is TGTGCCAGCAGTGAATGGGGTTATCAGCCCCAGCATTTT. The entire variable domain, with the rest obtained from reference TRBV2 and TRBJ1-5, is as follows: EPEVTQTPSHQVTQMGQEVILRCVPISNHLYFYWYRQILGQKVEFLVSFYNNEISEKSEIFDDQFSVERPDGSNFTLKIRSTKLEDSAMYFCASSEWGYQPQHFGDGTRLSIL.